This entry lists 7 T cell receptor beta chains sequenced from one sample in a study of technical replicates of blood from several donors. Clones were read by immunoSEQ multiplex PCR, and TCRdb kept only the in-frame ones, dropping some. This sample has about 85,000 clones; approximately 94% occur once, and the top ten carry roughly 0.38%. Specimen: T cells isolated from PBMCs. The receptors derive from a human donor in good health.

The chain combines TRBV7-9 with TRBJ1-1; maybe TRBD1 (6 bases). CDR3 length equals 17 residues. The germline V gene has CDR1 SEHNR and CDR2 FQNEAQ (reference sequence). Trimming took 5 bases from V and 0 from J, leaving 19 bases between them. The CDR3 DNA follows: TGTGCCAGCAGCCCTAACCCGGGACAAAGCATGAACACTGAAGCTTTCTTT. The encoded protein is CASSPNPGQSMNTEAFF.

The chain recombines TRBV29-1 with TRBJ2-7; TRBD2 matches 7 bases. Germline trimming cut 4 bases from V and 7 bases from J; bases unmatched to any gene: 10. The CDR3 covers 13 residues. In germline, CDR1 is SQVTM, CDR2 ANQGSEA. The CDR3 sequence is CSVAEREGREQYF. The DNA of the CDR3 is TGCAGCGTTGCAGAGCGGGAAGGAAGGGAGCAGTACTTC.

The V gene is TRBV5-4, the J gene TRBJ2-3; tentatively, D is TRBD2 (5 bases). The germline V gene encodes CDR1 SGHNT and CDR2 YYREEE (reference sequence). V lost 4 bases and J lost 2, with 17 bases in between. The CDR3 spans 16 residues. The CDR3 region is CASSGTSYRSTDTQYF. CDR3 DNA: TGTGCCAGCAGCGGCACTAGTTACCGCTCCACAGATACGCAGTATTTT. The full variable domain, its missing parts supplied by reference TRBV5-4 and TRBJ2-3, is ETGVTQSPTHLIKTRGQQVTLRCSSQSGHNTVSWYQQALGQGPQFIFQYYREEENGRGNFPPRFSGLQFPNYSSELNVNALELDDSALYLCASSGTSYRSTDTQYFGPGTRLTVL.

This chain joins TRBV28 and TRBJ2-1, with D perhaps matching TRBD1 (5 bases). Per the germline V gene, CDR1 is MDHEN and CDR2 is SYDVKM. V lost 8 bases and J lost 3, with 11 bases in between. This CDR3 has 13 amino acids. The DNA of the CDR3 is TGTGCCAGCTCTGACAGCTTCTACAATGAGCAGTTCTTC. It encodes CASSDSFYNEQFF.

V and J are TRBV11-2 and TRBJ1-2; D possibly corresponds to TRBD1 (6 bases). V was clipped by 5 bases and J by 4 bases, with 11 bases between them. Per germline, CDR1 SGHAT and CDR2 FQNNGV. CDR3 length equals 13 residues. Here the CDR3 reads CASSVGQSYGYTF. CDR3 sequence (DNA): TGTGCCAGCAGCGTAGGACAGTCCTATGGCTACACCTTC.

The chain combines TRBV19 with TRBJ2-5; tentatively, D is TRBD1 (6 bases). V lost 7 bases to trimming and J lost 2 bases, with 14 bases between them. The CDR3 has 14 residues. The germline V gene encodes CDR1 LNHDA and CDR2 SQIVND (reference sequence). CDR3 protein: CASKTTGIQETQYF. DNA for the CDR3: TGTGCCAGTAAAACCACAGGGATTCAAGAGACCCAGTACTTC.

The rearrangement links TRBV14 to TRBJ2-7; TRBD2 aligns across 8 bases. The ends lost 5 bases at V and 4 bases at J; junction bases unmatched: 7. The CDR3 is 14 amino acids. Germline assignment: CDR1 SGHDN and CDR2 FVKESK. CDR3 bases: TGTGCCAGCAGCTTGGGACTAGGGGATTACGAGCAGTACTTC. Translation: CASSLGLGDYEQYF.